One and the same sample provided the 5 T cell receptor beta chains below, sequenced in a study of cytomegalovirus exposure and HLA in healthy donors. PCR primers comprised 60 Vbeta and 13 Jbeta primers. The table came from immunoSEQ multiplex PCR; TCRdb's copy has only in-frame clones and leaves some out. The sample has 120,000 or so clones, roughly 78% seen once. The sample consisted of PBMCs. These receptors came from a woman in her 40s in good health and CMV-seronegative.

This clone was observed once. V is TRBV27 and J is TRBJ1-2; weak D call: TRBD1 (5 bases). CDR1 and CDR2 from the germline V gene are MNHEY and SMNVEV (reference sequence). The CDR3 has 16 residues. Trimming stripped 8 bases from V and 4 bases from J, with 23 bases between. The CDR3 sequence is CASRPGAGRFVYGYTF. The CDR3 coding sequence is TGTGCCAGCCGTCCAGGAGCAGGGCGATTTGTCTATGGCTACACCTTC.

This clone was counted a few times. The J gene is TRBJ2-5, the V gene TRBV11-2; TRBD2 agrees at 7 bases. J was trimmed by 5 bases and V by 1 base; bases with no gene match: 10. The germline gives CDR1 SGHAT, CDR2 FQNNGV. The CDR3 sequence is 16 residues long. DNA of the CDR3: TGTGCCAGCAGCTTAGTGGGAGGGTCTCCGTCGGAGACCCAGTACTTC. Translation: CASSLVGGSPSETQYF.

The V call is TRBV9, the J call TRBJ2-2, with TRBD2 matching over 7 bases. CDR3 length: 15 amino acids. The trim removed 0 bases at V and 5 bases at J, leaving 4 bases unmatched. Germline V gene lookup returns CDR1 SGDLS and CDR2 YYNGEE. This chain's CDR3 is CASSVGGRGTGELFF. The CDR3 coding sequence is TGTGCCAGCAGCGTAGGAGGGAGGGGAACCGGGGAGCTGTTTTTT.

J is TRBJ2-4 and V is TRBV6-1; D might be TRBD2 (6 bases). The V and J ends lost 4 bases and 2 bases respectively, with 15 bases between them. CDR3 length: 16 residues. From germline, CDR1 is MNHNS and CDR2 SASEGT. CDR3 bases: TGTGCCAGCAGTGCGTCCCCGGGGGAAACCAAAAACATTCAGTACTTC. Encoded protein: CASSASPGETKNIQYF.

The CDR3 reads CASSPPSGSSYNEQFF. As DNA, the CDR3 is TGTGCCAGCTCACCACCTTCCGGGAGTTCCTACAATGAGCAGTTCTTC. The chain couples TRBV18 to TRBJ2-1; possible D gene TRBD2, 6 bases. Deletions cut 0 bases from V and 1 base from J, with 10 bases between. Germline-derived CDR1 and CDR2 are KGHSH and LQKENI. The CDR3 loop spans 16 amino acids.